This T cell receptor beta chain was identified during a study of control samples from healthy donors and cancer patients. The protocol was immunoSEQ multiplex PCR, while the TCRdb copy is restricted to in-frame clones and leaves out a portion. The sample consists of around 64,000 clones, over 85% of them appearing once. The V gene's germline CDR1 is LGHDT and CDR2 YNNKEL (reference sequence). CDR3 length: 15 amino acids. J lost 4 bases, V lost 1 base, and 4 bases had no gene match. The chain links TRBV3-1 (or the pseudogene TRBV3-2) to TRBJ2-7; 10 nucleotides match TRBD1. The clonotype originates from a man in his 60s with colorectal cancer. Sequencing used PBMCs. CDR3 nucleotides: TGTGCCAGCAGCCAAGTGACAGGGGGCGATTACGAGCAGTACTTC. Translating gives CASSQVTGGDYEQYF.